The 9 T cell receptor beta chains in this list originate from one sample, sequenced in a study of cytomegalovirus exposure and HLA in healthy donors. Vbeta (60) and Jbeta (13) primers were used in the PCR. This table comes from immunoSEQ multiplex PCR, and its TCRdb copy is limited to in-frame clones, with some not included. This sample has about 130,000 clones, with over 65% found just once. The sequenced sample was PBMCs. The receptors stem from a man in his late teens or twenties in good health and CMV-seropositive.

CDR3 in amino acids: CASRDLAGGRREQYF. CDR3 DNA: TGTGCCAGCAGGGACTTAGCGGGGGGTCGACGGGAGCAGTACTTC. V gene TRBV27 combines with J gene TRBJ2-7, with 10 bases aligning to TRBD2. There are 15 residues in the CDR3. In germline, CDR1 is MNHEY, CDR2 SMNVEV (reference sequence). V was pared by 6 bases and J by 7 bases, with 12 bases of the junction left unmatched.

This clone was counted ten times or more. The chain links TRBV5-1 to TRBJ1-1; D possibly corresponds to TRBD1 (5 bases). In germline, CDR1 is SGHRS, CDR2 YFSETQ. Trimming removed 0 bases at V and 7 bases at J, with 13 bases between. The CDR3 has 14 amino acids. CDR3 nucleotides: TGCGCCAGCAGCTTGGGGCGGGGGGGAATTGAAGCTTTCTTT. Protein product: CASSLGRGGIEAFF. Based on the CDR3 plus reference TRBV5-1 and TRBJ1-1, the full variable domain is KAGVTQTPRYLIKTRGQQVTLSCSPISGHRSVSWYQQTPGQGLQFLFEYFSETQRNKGNFPGRFSGRQFSNSRSEMNVSTLELGDSALYLCASSLGRGGIEAFFGQGTRLTVV.

V is TRBV15 and J is TRBJ2-7; the D gene is possibly TRBD2 (6 bases). Trimming pared 0 bases from V and 0 bases from J, leaving 12 bases between. The CDR3 sequence is 16 residues long. The germline V gene has CDR1 LNHNV and CDR2 YYDKDF (reference sequence). The DNA of the CDR3 is TGTGCCACCAGCAGAGATAGCGGAACTGTCTCCTACGAGCAGTACTTC. This translates into CATSRDSGTVSYEQYF.

The rearrangement links TRBV19 to TRBJ1-4; maybe TRBD1 (5 bases). CDR1 is LNHDA and CDR2 is SQIVND in the germline V gene (reference sequence). V lost 3 bases, J lost 2 bases, and 10 bases lay in between. The CDR3 sequence is 15 residues long. The CDR3: CASSIQGSTNEKLFF. In DNA, the CDR3 is TGTGCCAGTAGTATCCAGGGTTCCACTAATGAAAAACTGTTTTTT. Full variable domain (outside the CDR3, taken from reference TRBV19 and TRBJ1-4): DGGITQSPKYLFRKEGQNVTLSCEQNLNHDAMYWYRQDPGQGLRLIYYSQIVNDFQKGDIAEGYSVSREKKESFPLTVTSAQKNPTAFYLCASSIQGSTNEKLFFGSGTQLSVL.

The J gene is TRBJ2-1, the V gene TRBV19; 13 nucleotides agree with TRBD2. The CDR3 loop spans 15 amino acids. Unmatched junction bases numbered 5, after V lost 3 bases and J lost 9 bases. Per the germline V gene, CDR1 is LNHDA and CDR2 is SQIVND (reference sequence). The CDR3 coding sequence is TGTGCCAGTAGTATGAAACTAGCGGGGGGGCTTGAGCAGTTCTTC. This gives the protein CASSMKLAGGLEQFF.

The chain combines TRBV5-1 with TRBJ1-4, with D hard to call. Germline V gene lookup returns CDR1 SGHRS and CDR2 YFSETQ. V gave up 1 base and J gave up 2 bases, with 9 bases separating them. CDR3 size: 15 residues. The CDR3 protein is CASSLSPGTNEKLFF. The CDR3 coding sequence is TGCGCCAGCAGCTTGTCCCCGGGGACTAATGAAAAACTGTTTTTT.

The chain couples TRBV5-4 to TRBJ2-7, with 7 nucleotides matching TRBD2. Trimming removed 0 bases from V and 6 bases from J; junction bases left unmatched: 3. The CDR3 contains 13 residues. The germline V gene has CDR1 SGHNT and CDR2 YYREEE (reference sequence). DNA for the CDR3: TGTGCCAGCAGCTTGGCCGGGGGGTCCGAGCAGTACTTC. Amino acid sequence: CASSLAGGSEQYF.

This clone was detected once. The CDR3 spells CASSLDRTLYNEQFF. In nucleotides, the CDR3 is TGTGCCAGCAGCTTAGACAGGACCCTTTACAATGAGCAGTTCTTC. V and J are TRBV7-9 and TRBJ2-1; tentative D call: TRBD1 (5 bases). CDR1 and CDR2 from the germline V gene are SEHNR and FQNEAQ (reference sequence). This CDR3 contains 15 residues. Trimming stripped 1 base from V and 4 bases from J, with 11 bases between.

The V call is TRBV12-5, the J call TRBJ2-7, with D perhaps TRBD1 (6 bases). Trimming took off 1 base at V and 3 bases at J, with 13 bases between the two ends. CDR3 length: 15 amino acids. Germline CDR1 reads LGHNT; CDR2 reads FRNRAP. The CDR3 reads CASGLGGHLYYEQYF. In DNA, the CDR3 is TGTGCTAGTGGTTTGGGGGGGCATTTATACTACGAGCAGTACTTC.